This T cell receptor beta chain was sequenced for a study of blood T cell repertoires in COVID-19. Participant ages covered roughly 18 to 89 years across 20 to 30 US areas. Categorization into cohorts depended on clinical history that participants reported. The data were produced by immunoSEQ multiplex PCR, yet TCRdb's version contains in-frame clones alone and is incomplete. The sample lists 200,000 to 250,000 clones, 90% occurring once. The CDR3 spans 15 residues. V lost 5 bases to trimming and J lost 6 bases, with 17 bases between them. Germline values: CDR1 SGHAT, CDR2 FQNNGV. This clonotype originated in a man aged 30-40 years who had been exposed to COVID-19. The chain is built from TRBV11-2 and TRBJ1-5; a weak D match, TRBD1 (5 bases). The sample taken for sequencing was PBMCs or T cells enriched from blood (not recorded which). The CDR3 here is CASSLSGAGIQPQHF. The CDR3 DNA sequence: TGTGCCAGCAGCCTCAGTGGTGCAGGGATTCAGCCCCAGCATTTT.